This TCR beta chain came from a study of a mutant IDH1 vaccine in newly diagnosed glioma. Produced via immunoSEQ multiplex PCR; TCRdb's table is partial and in-frame only. The sample has tens of thousands of clones, about 81% seen once. Turning to this clone: Its target is not known.

As to time point: week 47, end of study. What each vaccine dose contained was 300 ug of mutant IDH1 20-mer peptide, accompanied by topical imiquimod. Germline-derived CDR1 and CDR2 are MNHEY and SVGAGI. V gave up 0 bases and J gave up 5 bases, with 11 bases separating them. The CDR3 length is 14 residues. This clonotype was obtained from a man in his forties with glioma. Sequenced material: PBMCs, taken from a glioma patient whose treatment included an IDH1 peptide vaccine. The V and J genes are TRBV6-5 and TRBJ2-7; D remains ambiguous. The CDR3: CASSYSWNSDEQYF. For the CDR3, the DNA is TGTGCCAGCAGTTACTCGTGGAATTCAGACGAGCAGTACTTC.